The 32 T cell receptor beta chains given below trace back to one sample, sequenced in a study of T cell responses to AZD1222 COVID-19 vaccine. Produced via immunoSEQ multiplex PCR; TCRdb's table is partial and in-frame only. The repertoire has under 150,000 clones, about 93% of them found once; the top ten carry 5.4%. Sequencing was performed on peripheral blood, taken on day 0 of AZD1222 vaccination. Receptors were obtained from an adult in good health.

The V gene is TRBV19, the J gene TRBJ2-7; 16 positions match TRBD2. The V and J ends lost 6 bases and 4 bases, in that order; junction bases with no gene match: 3. The CDR3 consists of 15 residues. Germline V lookup: CDR1 LNHDA, CDR2 SQIVND (reference sequence). The CDR3 bases are TGTGCCAGTAGCCCGGGACTAGCGGGAGGGTACGAGCAGTACTTC. Translating it yields CASSPGLAGGYEQYF.

The J gene is TRBJ1-5, the V gene TRBV19; 8 nucleotides match TRBD1. The CDR3 extends over 20 amino acids. The germline V gene encodes CDR1 LNHDA and CDR2 SQIVND (reference sequence). V lost 3 bases and J lost 1; bases outside the gene matches: 17. The CDR3 region has the DNA TGTGCCAGTAGTATTGTGGGTTGGGTCAGGGGGCAGGCAAGCAATCAGCCCCAGCATTTT. Translation: CASSIVGWVRGQASNQPQHF.

This chain connects TRBV18 to TRBJ2-7; tentatively, D is TRBD2 (6 bases). Germline V lookup: CDR1 KGHSH, CDR2 LQKENI. This CDR3 has 13 residues. With 2 bases removed from V and 9 bases from J, the gap between germline ends came to 14 bases. Here the CDR3 DNA reads TGTGCCAGCTCACCAAAGGGCGACGGGGGGCAGTACTTC. Its translation: CASSPKGDGGQYF.

The chain is built from TRBV2 and TRBJ1-2; D call uncertain. V was trimmed by 8 bases and J by 2 bases, leaving 12 bases between them. Germline V gives CDR1 SNHLY, CDR2 FYNNEI. The CDR3 spans 13 residues. The CDR3 nucleotides read TGTGCCAGCGGTGGCAGGCCCAACTATGGCTACACCTTC. Encoded protein: CASGGRPNYGYTF.

This chain joins TRBV18 and TRBJ1-6, with D possibly being TRBD1 (6 bases). V lost 1 base to trimming and J lost 0 bases, with 13 bases between them. There are 18 residues in the CDR3. Germline V lookup: CDR1 KGHSH, CDR2 LQKENI. The CDR3 nucleotides read TGTGCCAGCTCACCACTACGGACAGATAGCTCCTATAATTCACCCCTCCACTTT. Its protein product is CASSPLRTDSSYNSPLHF. Together with reference TRBV18 and TRBJ1-6, the CDR3 gives the full variable domain: NAGVMQNPRHLVRRRGQEARLRCSPMKGHSHVYWYRQLPEEGLKFMVYLQKENIIDESGMPKERFSAEFPKEGPSILRIQQVVRGDSAAYFCASSPLRTDSSYNSPLHFGNGTRLTVT.

This chain links TRBV27 with TRBJ2-7, with 13 positions matching TRBD2. This CDR3 spans 17 amino acids. V lost 6 bases, J lost 0 bases, and 8 bases stayed unmatched. Germline V gene data show CDR1 as MNHEY and CDR2 as SMNVEV (reference sequence). Here the CDR3 reads CASRGGLAGRNSYEQYF. CDR3 sequence (DNA): TGTGCCAGCAGAGGGGGACTAGCGGGACGGAACTCCTACGAGCAGTACTTC.

The J gene is TRBJ2-7, the V gene TRBV28; TRBD1 is a possible D gene (7 bases). Germline lookup yields CDR1 MDHEN and CDR2 SYDVKM. The CDR3 runs to 14 residues. V was clipped by 3 bases and J by 3 bases, with 12 bases between them. The CDR3 loop reads CASSFGQGGYEQYF. The CDR3 DNA reads TGTGCCAGCAGTTTCGGCCAGGGGGGCTACGAGCAGTACTTC. The complete variable domain, with remaining parts taken from reference TRBV28 and TRBJ2-7, reads DVKVTQSSRYLVKRTGEKVFLECVQDMDHENMFWYRQDPGLGLRLIYFSYDVKMKEKGDIPEGYSVSREKKERFSLILESASTNQTSMYLCASSFGQGGYEQYFGPGTRLTVT.

The CDR3 DNA reads as TGCGCCTGTCCGGGACAGTCCTACGAGCAGTACTTC. Translation gives CACPGQSYEQYF. The rearrangement links TRBV10-1 to TRBJ2-7, with 7 bases lining up with TRBD1. CDR3 length: 12 amino acids. Germline-derived CDR1 and CDR2 are WNHNN and SYGVQD (reference sequence). V was clipped by 11 bases and J by 1 base; unmatched bases: 5.

The gene calls are TRBV6-1 and TRBJ2-7; unclear D gene. Trimming stripped 1 base from V and 2 bases from J, with 6 bases between. Germline V lookup: CDR1 MNHNS, CDR2 SASEGT. CDR3 length: 13 residues. The CDR3: CASSEVHTYEQYF. The CDR3 DNA sequence: TGTGCCAGCAGTGAAGTCCATACCTACGAGCAGTACTTC.

The chain joins TRBV7-9 to TRBJ2-2; possibly TRBD1 for D (5 bases). With 2 bases removed from V and 8 bases from J, the gap between germline ends came to 15 bases. Germline V lookup: CDR1 SEHNR, CDR2 FQNEAQ (reference sequence). The CDR3 extends over 15 amino acids. For the CDR3, the DNA is TGTGCCAGCAGCTTACCAGGGAAAGGGTCAGGGGAGCTGTTTTTT. It translates to CASSLPGKGSGELFF.

The chain has TRBV6-2 or TRBV6-3 and TRBJ2-2; D is uncertain. This CDR3 region has 14 residues. V was trimmed by 2 bases and J by 6 bases, leaving 10 bases between them. Germline lookup yields CDR1 MNHEY and CDR2 SVGEGT. The CDR3, as DNA: TGTGCCAGCAGTTACATTGGAGAAGCCGGGGAGCTGTTTTTT. Translated: CASSYIGEAGELFF.

The chain carries TRBV18 and TRBJ2-1, with D hard to call. Germline CDR1 reads KGHSH; CDR2 reads LQKENI. Trimming cost V 0 bases and J 7 bases, with 10 bases left between them. This CDR3 spans 14 amino acids. The CDR3 here is CASSPPTSKNEQFF. The CDR3, as DNA: TGTGCCAGCTCACCACCGACGAGTAAGAATGAGCAGTTCTTC.

This chain links TRBV30 with TRBJ1-4; 7 bases are shared with TRBD1. This CDR3 contains 16 residues. CDR1 GTSNPN and CDR2 SVGIG come from the germline V gene (reference sequence). J was trimmed by 4 bases and V by 2 bases; bases with no gene match: 10. This CDR3 is CAWSPLRGLGNEKLFF. The CDR3 DNA reads as TGTGCCTGGAGTCCCCTTAGGGGGCTAGGTAATGAAAAACTGTTTTTT.

The chain joins TRBV4-1 to TRBJ1-3, with D tentatively TRBD1 (5 bases). Germline values: CDR1 MGHRA, CDR2 YSYEKL. This CDR3 region has 16 residues. V was pared by 5 bases and J by 0 bases, with 14 bases between. CDR3 in DNA: TGCGCCAGCAGCAAGCTTGGGACGGGCTCTGGAAACACCATATATTTT. Encoded protein: CASSKLGTGSGNTIYF.

This clone came up a few times. The genes are TRBV6-5 and TRBJ1-1; unclear D gene. CDR1 and CDR2 from the germline V gene are MNHEY and SVGAGI. The CDR3 sequence is 14 residues long. V lost 4 bases, J lost 4 bases, and 13 bases lay in between. The CDR3 here is CASSSVGAGTEAFF. The CDR3 DNA follows: TGTGCCAGCAGTTCGGTAGGTGCAGGCACTGAAGCTTTCTTT.

The V gene is TRBV7-3, the J gene TRBJ2-2; 14 nucleotides align to TRBD2. The J segment lost 4 bases and the V segment lost 4 bases, leaving 5 bases of the junction unmatched. Looked up from germline, CDR1 is SGHTA and CDR2 is FQGTGA. There are 17 residues in the CDR3. Here the CDR3 reads CASSSGLAGVVTGELFF. In DNA, the CDR3 is TGTGCCAGCAGCTCGGGACTAGCGGGAGTTGTCACCGGGGAGCTGTTTTTT. Supplemented by reference TRBV7-3 and TRBJ2-2, the full variable domain reads GAGVSQTPSNKVTEKGKYVELRCDPISGHTALYWYRQSLGQGPEFLIYFQGTGAADDSGLPNDRFFAVRPEGSVSTLKIQRTERGDSAVYLCASSSGLAGVVTGELFFGEGSRLTVL.

The CDR3 coding sequence is TGTGCCAGCAGCTTGGATCCGGGACACCTTAATTCACCCCTCCACTTT. Its protein product is CASSLDPGHLNSPLHF. The chain combines TRBV5-5 with TRBJ1-6; TRBD1 might be the D (6 bases). With 0 bases removed from V and 6 bases from J, the gap between germline ends came to 13 bases. CDR1 is SGHKS and CDR2 is YYEKEE in the germline V gene (reference sequence). This CDR3 is built from 16 residues.

The J gene is TRBJ1-2, the V gene TRBV7-3, with D tentatively TRBD1 (5 bases). The CDR3 runs 13 residues. CDR1 and CDR2 (germline): SGHTA, FQGTGA. V gave up 5 bases and J gave up 2 bases, with 9 bases separating them. Here the CDR3 reads CASSPDKNYGYTF. CDR3 bases: TGTGCCAGCAGCCCGGACAAGAACTATGGCTACACCTTC. The full variable domain, with the rest looked up from reference TRBV7-3 and TRBJ1-2, is GAGVSQTPSNKVTEKGKYVELRCDPISGHTALYWYRQSLGQGPEFLIYFQGTGAADDSGLPNDRFFAVRPEGSVSTLKIQRTERGDSAVYLCASSPDKNYGYTFGSGTRLTVV.

The chain has TRBV7-9 and TRBJ2-1; D is unclear. CDR3 length equals 14 residues. Germline CDR1 is SEHNR and CDR2 is FQNEAQ (reference sequence). The V and J ends lost 0 bases and 3 bases respectively, with 6 bases between them. In DNA form, the CDR3 reads TGTGCCAGCAGCTTAGCCGGTGACTACAATGAGCAGTTCTTC. This translates into CASSLAGDYNEQFF.

The DNA of the CDR3 is TGTGCCAGCAGCTTGACGGGAGACGATCAGCCCCAGCATTTT. This codes for CASSLTGDDQPQHF. The gene calls are TRBV5-4 and TRBJ1-5; no reliable D call. Germline-derived CDR1 and CDR2 are SGHNT and YYREEE (reference sequence). The CDR3 contains 14 residues. With 1 base removed from V and 5 bases from J, the gap between germline ends came to 10 bases.

The V and J genes are TRBV11-2 and TRBJ1-2; D uncertain. Between the trimmed V and J ends, which lost 6 bases and 4 bases, there was a span of 15 bases. Germline V gene data show CDR1 as SGHAT and CDR2 as FQNNGV. CDR3 size: 14 residues. The CDR3: CASSMDPVGYGYTF. In DNA form, the CDR3 reads TGTGCCAGCAGTATGGACCCGGTCGGCTATGGCTACACCTTC.

This clone was observed once. This chain links TRBV5-4 with TRBJ2-7, with 12 nucleotides matching TRBD2. The V and J ends lost 4 bases and 2 bases, in that order; junction bases with no gene match: 4. Germline V CDR1 and CDR2: SGHNT, YYREEE (reference sequence). The CDR3 has 15 amino acids. The chain's CDR3 is CASSPSSGGAYEQYF. The CDR3 DNA reads TGTGCCAGCAGCCCCTCTAGCGGGGGGGCCTACGAGCAGTACTTC. The full variable domain, rest sourced from reference TRBV5-4 and TRBJ2-7, is ETGVTQSPTHLIKTRGQQVTLRCSSQSGHNTVSWYQQALGQGPQFIFQYYREEENGRGNFPPRFSGLQFPNYSSELNVNALELDDSALYLCASSPSSGGAYEQYFGPGTRLTVT.

This rearrangement joins TRBV27 to TRBJ1-1; the D is unclear. Germline V lookup: CDR1 MNHEY, CDR2 SMNVEV (reference sequence). V gave up 8 bases and J gave up 1 base, with 11 bases separating them. This CDR3 has 13 residues. The CDR3 sequence is CASGWSGNTEAFF. The CDR3, as DNA: TGTGCCAGCGGTTGGTCAGGGAACACTGAAGCTTTCTTT.

The chain is built from TRBV9 and TRBJ2-3, with 7 bases lining up with TRBD1. The CDR3 sequence is 15 residues long. Germline trimming cut 0 bases from V and 3 bases from J; bases unmatched to any gene: 4. The germline V gene encodes CDR1 SGDLS and CDR2 YYNGEE. The CDR3 loop is CASSVEAGGTDTQYF. The CDR3 region has the DNA TGTGCCAGCAGCGTAGAGGCAGGGGGTACAGATACGCAGTATTTT.

This clone appeared once. The rearrangement joins TRBV6-1 to TRBJ2-1; 10 bases are shared with TRBD2. The CDR3 has 18 residues. Germline loops: CDR1 MNHNS, CDR2 SASEGT. After removal of 2 bases from V and 1 base from J, the junction contained 8 bases not matched to a gene. The CDR3, as DNA: TGTGCCAGCAGTGAACCCGCCCGGACTAGCGGTTCCTACAATGAGCAGTTCTTC. Protein product: CASSEPARTSGSYNEQFF.

In its sample, this clone was seen once. The CDR3 nucleotides read TGTGCCAGCACAGAAGGGGTTAATAGCAATCAGCCCCAGCATTTT. The encoded protein is CASTEGVNSNQPQHF. This chain uses TRBV2 with TRBJ1-5; maybe TRBD1 (5 bases). The CDR3 covers 15 residues. With 7 bases removed from V and 0 bases from J, the gap between germline ends came to 13 bases. CDR1 and CDR2 (germline): SNHLY, FYNNEI. The whole variable domain, filled in from reference TRBV2 and TRBJ1-5, reads EPEVTQTPSHQVTQMGQEVILRCVPISNHLYFYWYRQILGQKVEFLVSFYNNEISEKSEIFDDQFSVERPDGSNFTLKIRSTKLEDSAMYFCASTEGVNSNQPQHFGDGTRLSIL.

The chain links TRBV6-5 to TRBJ2-7; TRBD1 aligns across 10 bases. Germline lookup yields CDR1 MNHEY and CDR2 SVGAGI. The V gene end was trimmed by 10 bases and the J gene end by 1 base; junction bases not matched to a gene: 7. The CDR3 totals 14 residues. This CDR3 is CATGGDRGSYEQYF. CDR3 bases: TGTGCCACGGGAGGGGACAGGGGTTCCTACGAGCAGTACTTC.

The chain employs TRBV10-3 and TRBJ1-1; 7 bases match TRBD1. The CDR3 covers 12 residues. The germline CDR1 and CDR2 sequences are ENHRY and SYGVKD. V lost 8 bases, J lost 1 base, and 1 base stayed unmatched. The CDR3: CAIGTENTEAFF. In DNA, the CDR3 is TGTGCCATCGGGACAGAGAACACTGAAGCTTTCTTT.

V gene TRBV7-8 combines with J gene TRBJ2-3; D remains ambiguous. The CDR3 runs 14 residues. Trimming took off 1 base at V and 1 base at J, with 6 bases between the two ends. Germline loops: CDR1 SGHVS, CDR2 FQNEAQ. This CDR3 reads CASSLGTGTDTQYF. The CDR3 DNA follows: TGTGCCAGCAGCTTAGGAACCGGCACAGATACGCAGTATTTT.

This sequence joins TRBV29-1 and TRBJ1-2, with D possibly being TRBD1 (6 bases). This CDR3 has 15 amino acids. Germline V CDR1 and CDR2: SQVTM, ANQGSEA. V lost 0 bases, J lost 3 bases, and 14 bases lay in between. The CDR3 region is CSVEDGSRGDYGYTF. CDR3 bases: TGCAGCGTTGAAGATGGTTCCAGGGGTGACTATGGCTACACCTTC.

The chain carries TRBV7-3 and TRBJ2-2; D could derive from TRBD1 or TRBD2 (5 bases each). The CDR3 contains 16 residues. Trimming removed 3 bases at V and 0 bases at J, with 11 bases between. The germline CDR1 and CDR2 sequences are SGHTA and FQGTGA. CDR3 sequence: CASSFDGAANTGELFF. The DNA of the CDR3 is TGTGCCAGCAGCTTCGACGGGGCCGCGAACACCGGGGAGCTGTTTTTT. The full variable domain, rest sourced from reference TRBV7-3 and TRBJ2-2, is GAGVSQTPSNKVTEKGKYVELRCDPISGHTALYWYRQSLGQGPEFLIYFQGTGAADDSGLPNDRFFAVRPEGSVSTLKIQRTERGDSAVYLCASSFDGAANTGELFFGEGSRLTVL.

This clone was picked up a small number of times. The J gene is TRBJ2-2, the V gene TRBV6-5; D ambiguous. This CDR3 has 15 residues. The germline V gene has CDR1 MNHEY and CDR2 SVGAGI. V gave up 9 bases and J gave up 4 bases, with 18 bases separating them. The CDR3 region is CASGDRRRATGELFF. The CDR3 region has the DNA TGTGCCAGTGGGGATCGCAGGAGAGCCACCGGGGAGCTGTTTTTT.